Here is one T cell receptor (beta chain) with its context. The data were obtained in a study of T cell changes during pregnancy in multiple sclerosis. Libraries were prepared by immunoSEQ multiplex PCR; TCRdb keeps only in-frame clonotypes and omits some of them. The table has about 35,000 clones, 90% seen once. CDR3 length: 13 residues. Germline V CDR1 and CDR2: MNHEY, SMNVEV (reference sequence). Trimming removed 1 base at V and 7 bases at J, with 8 bases between. The J gene is TRBJ2-1, the V gene TRBV27, with a possible D match to TRBD2 (6 bases). The sequence was collected from a female donor with multiple sclerosis, enrolled in a pregnancy study. The specimen was CD4+ T cells from peripheral blood mononuclear cells, collected in the second trimester of pregnancy. CDR3 amino acids: CASSLWGENEQFF. The CDR3 region has the DNA TGTGCCAGCAGTTTATGGGGGGAGAATGAGCAGTTCTTC.